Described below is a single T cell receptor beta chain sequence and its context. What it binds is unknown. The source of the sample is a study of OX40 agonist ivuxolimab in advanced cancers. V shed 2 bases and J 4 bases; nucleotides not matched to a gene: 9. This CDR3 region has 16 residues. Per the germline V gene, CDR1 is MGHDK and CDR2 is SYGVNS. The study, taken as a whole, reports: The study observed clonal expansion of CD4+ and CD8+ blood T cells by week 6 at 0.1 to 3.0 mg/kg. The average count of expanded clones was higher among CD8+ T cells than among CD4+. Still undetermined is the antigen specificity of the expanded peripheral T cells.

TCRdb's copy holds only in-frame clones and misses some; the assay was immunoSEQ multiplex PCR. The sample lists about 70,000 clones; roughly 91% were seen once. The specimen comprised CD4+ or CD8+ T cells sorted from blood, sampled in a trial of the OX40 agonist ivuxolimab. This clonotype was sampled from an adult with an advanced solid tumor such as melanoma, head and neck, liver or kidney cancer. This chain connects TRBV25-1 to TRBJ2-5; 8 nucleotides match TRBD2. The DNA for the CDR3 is TGTGCCAGCAGTGAACCCCCGGGAGGGGGAAGAGAGACCCAGTACTTC. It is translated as CASSEPPGGGRETQYF. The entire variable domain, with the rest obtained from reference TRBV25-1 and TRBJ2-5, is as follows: EADIYQTPRYLVIGTGKKITLECSQTMGHDKMYWYQQDPGMELHLIHYSYGVNSTEKGDLSSESTVSRIRTEHFPLTLESARPSHTSQYLCASSEPPGGGRETQYFGPGTRLLVL.